These T cell receptor beta chains were read from a single sample in a study of T cell changes during pregnancy in multiple sclerosis. The repertoire was sequenced with immunoSEQ multiplex PCR; TCRdb's copy has only in-frame clones and lacks some. This sample has around 55,000 clones, with about nine tenths found just once. The source material was CD4+ T cells from peripheral blood mononuclear cells, sampled in the first trimester of pregnancy. The source of these receptors is a female donor with multiple sclerosis, enrolled in a pregnancy study. The CDR3 runs from the conserved cysteine through the conserved F or W. D genes are given only for firm matches. Only some rows state a clone size, as once, few, many or a class for expanded clones.

d_gene,v_gene,j_gene,abundance,CDR3nt,CDR3aa
-,TRBV27,TRBJ2-7,few,TGTGCCAGCAGTTTGAGGGCCTCCTACGAGCAGTACTTC,CASSLRASYEQYF
-,TRBV7-2,TRBJ2-7,-,TGTGCCAGCAGCTTATCTCACGAGCAGTACTTC,CASSLSHEQYF
TRBD2,TRBV7-3,TRBJ2-1,-,TGTGCCAGCAGCTTAACTAGCGGGAGGGATGAGCAGTTCTTC,CASSLTSGRDEQFF
-,TRBV7-9,TRBJ1-1,-,TGTGCCAGCAGCTTCCGGGGGGGAGGGAACACTGAAGCTTTCTTT,CASSFRGGGNTEAFF
TRBD2,TRBV9,TRBJ2-5,once,TGTGCCAGCAGCCCCTCGGGGAGGGTGATAAGGTATGGAGAGACCCAGTACTTC,CASSPSGRVIRYGETQYF
-,TRBV29-1,TRBJ1-2,-,TGCAGCGCCCCGGCGGGGTCTGGCTACACCTTC,CSAPAGSGYTF
-,TRBV15,TRBJ1-2,-,TGTGCCACCAGCAGAGTTAGGTCATCAGGCATCAAGGGCTACACCTTC,CATSRVRSSGIKGYTF
-,TRBV7-2,TRBJ2-7,-,TGTGCCAGCGGACCCGGACTATTTAGCAACGAGCAGTACTTC,CASGPGLFSNEQYF
-,TRBV16,TRBJ1-4,once,TGTGCCAGCAGCCCAACAGGGCCATCCGTGAGACTGTTTTTT,CASSPTGPSVRLFF
-,TRBV7-2,TRBJ1-6,-,TGTGCCAGCAGCCTCCCTACAGGGCCTAATTCACCCCTCCACTTT,CASSLPTGPNSPLHF
TRBD2,TRBV5-1,TRBJ2-1,once,TGCGCCAGCAGCTTCGGACTAGCGGGAGTACGGGAGCAGTTCTTC,CASSFGLAGVREQFF
TRBD1,TRBV5-6,TRBJ1-2,-,TGTGCCAGCAGCGATCAGGGGGCGTCTAGCTATGGCTACACCTTC,CASSDQGASSYGYTF
TRBD1,TRBV28,TRBJ2-2,-,TGTGCCAGCAGTTCCTACAGGGGGGCCACCGGGGAGCTGTTTTTT,CASSSYRGATGELFF
-,TRBV5-1,TRBJ1-4,-,TGCGCCAGCAGCCTTACTCAGGGGCTGTCTAATGAAAAACTGTTTTTT,CASSLTQGLSNEKLFF
TRBD1,TRBV6-5,TRBJ1-2,-,TGTGCCAGCAGTTACTCGACGACAGGGGATGGCTACACCTTC,CASSYSTTGDGYTF
-,TRBV25-1,TRBJ1-1,-,TGTGCCAGCAGTGAATTCGGAGTATTCGCTGAAGCTTTCTTT,CASSEFGVFAEAFF
-,TRBV6-6,TRBJ2-5,-,TGTGCCAGCAGCCCCCATGGCAGGGTAGGAGAGACCCAGTACTTC,CASSPHGRVGETQYF
-,TRBV5-1,TRBJ2-7,-,TGCGCCAGCAGCCAGGGACAATACGAGCAGTACTTC,CASSQGQYEQYF
TRBD1,TRBV6-1,TRBJ2-7,-,TGTGCCAGCAAAATCGGGGGACAGGGAACCTACGAGCAGTACTTC,CASKIGGQGTYEQYF
-,TRBV30,TRBJ1-6,once,TGTGCCTGGAGTGCAGGGCGTAATTCACCCCTCCACTTT,CAWSAGRNSPLHF
-,TRBV19,TRBJ2-1,-,TGTGCCAGTAGTCTCGCCTCGACAGAGTACAATGAGCAGTTCTTC,CASSLASTEYNEQFF
-,TRBV7-8,TRBJ1-5,-,TGTGCCAGCAGCTTAGGTAGACAGGAGAGGCAGCCCCAGCATTTT,CASSLGRQERQPQHF
-,TRBV6-7,TRBJ1-1,few,TGTGCCAGCAGCCCAATTTCGGGTACTGAAGCTTTCTTT,CASSPISGTEAFF
-,TRBV5-1,TRBJ2-6,-,TGCGCCAGCAGCTTCGAGGGAAGCGGGGCCAACGTCCTGACTTTC,CASSFEGSGANVLTF
-,TRBV19,TRBJ2-3,-,TGTGCCAGTAGTGCGCGGTTCGACACAGATACGCAGTATTTT,CASSARFDTDTQYF
-,TRBV6-5,TRBJ2-7,-,TGTGCCAGCAGTTATGGAGCAGGGTCCCACGAGCAGTACTTC,CASSYGAGSHEQYF
-,TRBV30,TRBJ1-5,-,TGTGCCTGGAGTACAGGTCTTAATCAGCCCCAGCATTTT,CAWSTGLNQPQHF
TRBD1,TRBV19,TRBJ1-5,-,TGTGCCAGTAGGACACTAGGGACAGCTAGCAATCAGCCCCAGCATTTT,CASRTLGTASNQPQHF
-,TRBV6-5,TRBJ2-5,-,TGTGCCAGCAGCCCTCTCTCAGGGGTGGAGACCCAGTACTTC,CASSPLSGVETQYF
TRBD1,TRBV30,TRBJ2-3,-,TGTGCCTGGAGACAGGACAGGGAATTTCCGTATTTT,CAWRQDREFPYF
TRBD1,TRBV5-8,TRBJ2-5,-,TGTGCCAGCAGCCTAGAGGGACAGGGGGTAAGAGAGACCCAGTACTTC,CASSLEGQGVRETQYF
-,TRBV6-6,TRBJ2-7,-,TGTGCCAGCAGTTACACCCCTGAAACAGCGGAGGAGCAGTACTTC,CASSYTPETAEEQYF
-,TRBV11-2,TRBJ1-1,-,TGTGCCAGCAGCCTTTCCTTATTCACTGAAGCTTTCTTT,CASSLSLFTEAFF
TRBD1,TRBV7-8,TRBJ1-5,-,TGTGCCAGCAGCTCCCCGTCGTTACGGACAGGGGCCAATCAGCCCCAGCATTTT,CASSSPSLRTGANQPQHF
-,TRBV5-1,TRBJ1-4,-,TGCGCCAGCAGCTTGGGACACTCAACTAATGAAAAACTGTTTTTT,CASSLGHSTNEKLFF
-,TRBV7-3,TRBJ2-3,-,TGTGCCAGCAGCTTAATACCTAGGGATACGCAGTATTTT,CASSLIPRDTQYF
TRBD1,TRBV28,TRBJ1-2,-,TGTGCCAGCAGTCCAGGGGACAGGGGTTACACCTTC,CASSPGDRGYTF
TRBD2,TRBV4-3,TRBJ2-3,-,TGCGCCAGCAGCCGTCAAGCGGGGGGGGCAGATACGCAGTATTTT,CASSRQAGGADTQYF
TRBD1,TRBV25-1,TRBJ2-2,-,TGTGCCAGCGCAGATAACAGGGGGCGCGCCGGGGAGCTGTTTTTT,CASADNRGRAGELFF
TRBD1,TRBV5-1,TRBJ2-7,-,TGCGCCAGCAGCTTATGGACAGGGGGCGAGCAGTACTTC,CASSLWTGGEQYF
-,TRBV9,TRBJ2-1,-,TGTGCCAGCAGCGCTGCACAGGGATCTCGGTTCTTC,CASSAAQGSRFF
TRBD1,TRBV11-2,TRBJ1-6,-,TGTGCCAGCAGCTTAGGTGACAGGGGAAATTCACCCCTCCACTTT,CASSLGDRGNSPLHF
TRBD1,TRBV29-1,TRBJ1-1,-,TGCAGCGCCGAAAGGACAGGGAGATCGGAAGCTTTCTTT,CSAERTGRSEAFF
-,TRBV9,TRBJ1-1,-,TGTGCCAGCAGCGTAGGGGCGGAGGGGATTGAAGCTTTCTTT,CASSVGAEGIEAFF
TRBD2,TRBV19,TRBJ2-1,-,TGTGCCAGTAATTCTGGCGGGTTGGGGGGGGGAAACAATGAGCAGTTCTTC,CASNSGGLGGGNNEQFF
-,TRBV5-4,TRBJ2-5,-,TGTGCCAGCAGCCGGACACCGCAAGAGACCCAGTACTTC,CASSRTPQETQYF
-,TRBV6-5,TRBJ1-5,-,TGTGCCAGCAAGTACAGGGATAGCAATCAGCCCCAGCATTTT,CASKYRDSNQPQHF
-,TRBV6-5,TRBJ2-7,-,TGTGCCAGCAGTCGGATTGGACAAGGAGAGCAGTACTTC,CASSRIGQGEQYF
-,TRBV27,TRBJ2-2,-,TGTGCCAGCAGGACCGGGTTCCCCGGGGAGCTGTTTTTT,CASRTGFPGELFF